Listed here is a single TCR beta chain. Its antigen is as yet unknown. These data originate in a study of Ad26.COV2.S vaccination and SARS-CoV-2 variants. Background on the study: Enrolled in COV1001, the donor was in the Ad26.COV2.S trial arm, which received the vaccine. Intramuscular Ad26.COV2.S doses were given once or twice, 56 days apart.

Treatment defined: some 19 received Ad26.COV2.S at low or high dose, single or two shots; roughly five received placebo; per-sample allocation not given. Specimen acquisition occurred on day 63 following the initial vaccine or placebo injection. TCRdb's copy holds only in-frame clones and misses some; the assay was immunoSEQ multiplex PCR. The sample holds hundreds of thousands of clones, 85% to 90% seen once. Germline V gene sequence: CDR1 LGHDT, CDR2 YNNKEL (reference sequence). The length of the CDR3 is 15 residues. V was trimmed by 1 base and J by 10 bases, leaving 16 bases between them. Study-wide results and limits: With respect to non-spike TCR breadth, vaccine and placebo recipients were similar.

The specimen comprised peripheral blood, sampled in a trial of Ad26.COV2.S vaccine versus placebo. The rearrangement joins TRBV3-1 (or the pseudogene TRBV3-2) to TRBJ1-4; possibly TRBD1 for D (6 bases). This TCR came from a person aged 18-65 years who received the Ad26.COV2.S COVID-19 vaccine or a placebo. The CDR3 loop reads CASSQVEGGPGKLFF. Written as DNA, the CDR3 is TGTGCCAGCAGCCAAGTTGAGGGGGGTCCGGGAAAACTGTTTTTT.